This TCR beta chain was sequenced for a study of blood T cell repertoires in COVID-19. For the study at large: Acute-phase and convalescent COVID-19 samples originated in the United States, Italy and Spain. In each case, the material was cDNA or gDNA derived from T cells, B-cell-depleted T cells, or PBMCs.

The V gene end was trimmed by 5 bases and the J gene end by 4 bases; junction bases not matched to a gene: 3. The length of the CDR3 is 14 residues. Germline CDR1 reads SGHRS; CDR2 reads YFSETQ. Study processing details: Cell counts per sample came from amplifying reference gene primers. The assay was immunoSEQ multiplex PCR, and TCRdb's table has in-frame clones only and misses some. That table is the source of V, J and clone size, and D and trimming were worked out from the DNA. The table shows about 30,000 clones, with about 86% occurring only once. This receptor was identified in a human donor in a cohort sampled during active COVID-19. Material: peripheral blood. The rearrangement joins TRBV5-1 to TRBJ2-5; the match to TRBD2 covers 12 bases. CDR3 DNA: TGCGCCAGCAGACGGACTAGCGGGGTAGAGACCCAGTACTTC. This sequence encodes CASRRTSGVETQYF.